Below are 14 T cell receptor beta chains sequenced from a single sample in a study of cytomegalovirus exposure and HLA in healthy donors (dated by TCRdb to the late 2010s). Libraries were made using the immunoSEQ multiplex PCR assay. A mixture of 60 forward primers for TCR Vbeta segments and 13 reverse primers for TCR Jbeta segments was used in the multiplex PCR. Here the immuneACCESS table is served through TCRdb, limited to in-frame sequences with V and J called. Missing clones are a known gap in these copies; in checked studies unresolved V genes cover under half, and the rest lacks a known reason. The sample table contains 78,000 or so clones; only one count was recorded for under 65% of them. Of the sample, roughly 4% is held by the ten largest clones. The specimen was PBMCs. The receptors shown here come from a male donor in good health and CMV-seropositive.

The chain has TRBV5-4 and TRBJ1-4; D not resolved. Trimming removed 0 bases at V and 0 bases at J, with 6 bases between. In germline, CDR1 is SGHNT, CDR2 YYREEE (reference sequence). The length of the CDR3 is 15 residues. CDR3 in DNA: TGTGCCAGCAGCTTGGGTGTCACAACTAATGAAAAACTGTTTTTT. It translates to CASSLGVTTNEKLFF.

This chain connects TRBV7-8 to TRBJ2-3; TRBD2 aligns across 13 bases. The CDR3 extends over 18 amino acids. J gave up 10 bases and V 1 base, and 14 bases lay outside the gene matches. Looked up from germline, CDR1 is SGHVS and CDR2 is FQNEAQ. CDR3 protein: CASSLDLLAGGPPGPQYF. The CDR3 region has the DNA TGTGCCAGCAGCTTAGACCTACTAGCGGGGGGGCCCCCGGGTCCGCAGTATTTT.

The J gene is TRBJ1-2, the V gene TRBV19; 12 bases agree with TRBD1. Germline CDR1 is LNHDA and CDR2 is SQIVND (reference sequence). The CDR3 has 14 amino acids. After removal of 9 bases from V and 8 bases from J, the junction contained 10 bases not matched to a gene. Here the CDR3 reads CASWGTGGRRGYTF. CDR3 in DNA: TGTGCCAGCTGGGGGACAGGGGGCCGGAGGGGCTACACCTTC.

V is TRBV14 and J is TRBJ2-3, with D hard to call. CDR3 length: 14 amino acids. V was cut by 0 bases and J by 2 bases, with 6 bases left in between. Germline CDR1 is SGHDN and CDR2 is FVKESK. The CDR3 reads CASSQDRATDTQYF. The DNA of the CDR3 is TGTGCCAGCAGCCAAGATCGAGCCACAGATACGCAGTATTTT.

The V and J genes are TRBV5-4 and TRBJ2-3, with TRBD2 matching 11 bases. Germline CDR1 is SGHNT and CDR2 is YYREEE (reference sequence). The V and J ends lost 3 bases and 5 bases, in that order; junction bases with no gene match: 5. This CDR3 is 15 amino acids long. This CDR3 reads CASSSQLAGGDTQYF. The CDR3 DNA sequence: TGTGCCAGCAGCTCGCAGCTAGCGGGAGGAGATACGCAGTATTTT.

Only one count was recorded for this clone. The J gene is TRBJ1-1, the V gene TRBV7-2, with TRBD1 as a possible D gene (6 bases). In germline, CDR1 is SGHTA, CDR2 FQGNSA. V lost 2 bases and J 14 bases, leaving 18 bases between the germline ends. The CDR3 totals 13 residues. The CDR3 sequence: CASSLIREGGLFF. DNA of the CDR3: TGTGCCAGCAGCTTAATAAGGGAGGGGGGGTTGTTCTTT.

V gene TRBV7-2 combines with J gene TRBJ2-7, with 12 bases matching TRBD1. The CDR3 runs 15 residues. J lost 10 bases, V lost 1 base, and 8 bases had no gene match. In germline, CDR1 is SGHTA, CDR2 FQGNSA. The CDR3 reads CASSLGGTGGALQYF. The CDR3, as DNA: TGTGCCAGCAGCTTAGGGGGGACAGGGGGCGCCCTACAGTACTTC. The variable domain in full, with the rest retrieved from reference TRBV7-2 and TRBJ2-7, is GAGVSQSPSNKVTEKGKDVELRCDPISGHTALYWYRQSLGQGLEFLIYFQGNSAPDKSGLPSDRFSAERTGGSVSTLTIQRTQQEDSAVYLCASSLGGTGGALQYFGPGTRLTVT.

The gene calls are TRBV6-6 and TRBJ1-1; D might be TRBD1 (5 bases). Germline-derived CDR1 and CDR2 are MNHNY and SVGAGI (reference sequence). This CDR3 is built from 16 residues. V was clipped by 0 bases and J by 4 bases, with 15 bases between them. CDR3 protein: CASSYSTAQMGTEAFF. Written as DNA, the CDR3 is TGTGCCAGCAGTTACTCGACAGCCCAGATGGGCACTGAAGCTTTCTTT.

In this sample, this clone turned up once. The genes are TRBV7-2 and TRBJ2-7; 7 bases agree with TRBD2. CDR3 length: 14 amino acids. Germline CDR1 is SGHTA and CDR2 is FQGNSA. With V trimmed by 4 bases and J by 2 bases, 5 bases remained unmatched. CDR3 sequence: CASSSIAGTYEQYF. The CDR3 DNA is TGTGCCAGCAGCTCGATAGCGGGTACCTACGAGCAGTACTTC.

V usage is TRBV19 and J usage is TRBJ2-1; 9 bases are shared with TRBD2. This CDR3 comprises 18 residues. CDR1 is LNHDA, CDR2 SQIVND, per germline (reference sequence). Unmatched junction bases numbered 12, after V lost 1 base and J lost 5 bases. The CDR3 is CASSIAPPSGRWDNEQFF. For the CDR3, the DNA is TGTGCCAGTAGTATAGCGCCGCCCAGCGGGAGGTGGGACAATGAGCAGTTCTTC.

This clone was observed a single time. The chain carries TRBV9 and TRBJ1-4; unclear D gene. This CDR3 contains 15 residues. From germline, CDR1 is SGDLS and CDR2 YYNGEE. Between the trimmed V and J ends, which lost 0 bases and 0 bases, there was a span of 6 bases. The CDR3 DNA is TGTGCCAGCAGCGTAGCAGTTGCAACTAATGAAAAACTGTTTTTT. Amino acids: CASSVAVATNEKLFF.

This chain uses TRBV14 with TRBJ1-2; 8 nucleotides align to TRBD1. V dropped 5 bases and J dropped 4; count of bases not matched to a gene: 3. This CDR3 region has 13 residues. Germline V gene data show CDR1 as SGHDN and CDR2 as FVKESK. CDR3 bases: TGTGCCAGCAGCTTCGACAGGGGCTATGGCTACACCTTC. It is translated as CASSFDRGYGYTF.

The chain joins TRBV29-1 to TRBJ2-1; 9 bases are a match to TRBD1. The CDR3 length is 12 residues. V trimming: 7 bases; J trimming: 2 bases; junction bases outside the gene matches: 0. Germline CDR1 and CDR2: SQVTM and ANQGSEA. The CDR3, as DNA: TGCAGCGGGACAGGGGCCTACAATGAGCAGTTCTTC. It codes for CSGTGAYNEQFF.

This chain links TRBV7-9 with TRBJ2-7; perhaps TRBD2 as D (6 bases). Trimming took off 3 bases at V and 6 bases at J, with 9 bases between the two ends. The germline gives CDR1 SEHNR, CDR2 FQNEAQ (reference sequence). CDR3 size: 12 residues. The CDR3 nucleotides are TGTGCCAGCAGCTTCGGAGGGTCCGAGCAGTACTTC. This codes for CASSFGGSEQYF.